A single T cell receptor (beta chain) is shown here with its context. The antigen is unknown. This entry belongs to a study of brain T cells in children with intractable seizures. Libraries were prepared by immunoSEQ multiplex PCR; TCRdb keeps only in-frame clonotypes and omits some of them. The sample yields approximately 77,000 clones, about 93% seen once. Sequencing was limited to surgery cases with top T cell transcript signatures in brain tissue. Germline lookup yields CDR1 MNHEY and CDR2 SVGAGI. V was clipped by 7 bases and J by 9 bases, with 19 bases between them. CDR3 length: 15 residues. General study points: Absence of clones before surgery may stem from lower sequencing depth.

The V and J genes are TRBV6-5 and TRBJ1-6; no firm D call. This TCR was recovered from a boy in the first two years of life with tuberous sclerosis and intractable seizures. The material was peripheral blood, obtained at surgery. CDR3 in DNA: TGTGCCAGCACTTTCCACGCGGAGAGTAGTTCACCCCTCCACTTT. It codes for CASTFHAESSSPLHF.